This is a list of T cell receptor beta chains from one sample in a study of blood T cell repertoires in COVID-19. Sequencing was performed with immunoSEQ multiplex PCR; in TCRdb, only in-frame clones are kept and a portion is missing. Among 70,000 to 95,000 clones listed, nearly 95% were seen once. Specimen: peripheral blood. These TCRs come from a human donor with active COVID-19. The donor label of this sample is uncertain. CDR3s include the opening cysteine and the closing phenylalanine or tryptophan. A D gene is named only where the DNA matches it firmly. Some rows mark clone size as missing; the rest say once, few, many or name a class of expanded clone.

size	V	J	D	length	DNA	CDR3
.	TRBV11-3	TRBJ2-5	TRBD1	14	TGTGCCAGCAGCCCCGGGACAGCCCAAGAGACCCAGTACTTC	CASSPGTAQETQYF
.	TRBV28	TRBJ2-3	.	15	TGTGCCAGCAGTTTTTTGGGGGCGAGCACAGATACGCAGTATTTT	CASSFLGASTDTQYF
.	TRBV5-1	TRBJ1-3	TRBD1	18	TGCGCCAGCAGCAGAGAGACAGGGGCGCCCGGATCTGGAAACACCATATATTTT	CASSRETGAPGSGNTIYF
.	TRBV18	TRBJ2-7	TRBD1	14	TGTGCCAGCTCACCGGGACAGCTCTCCTACGAGCAGTACTTC	CASSPGQLSYEQYF
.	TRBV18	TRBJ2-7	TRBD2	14	TGTGCCAGCTCACCACCGACTAGCGGTGGTGAGCAGTACTTC	CASSPPTSGGEQYF
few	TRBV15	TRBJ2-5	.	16	TGTGCCACCAGCAGAGCCTCTTCGGGGTCTGGGGAGACCCAGTACTTC	CATSRASSGSGETQYF
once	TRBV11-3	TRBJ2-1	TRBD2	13	TGTGCCAGCAGCCCCGGGACTAGCCTCCCTCAGTTCTTC	CASSPGTSLPQFF
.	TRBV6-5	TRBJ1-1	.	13	TGTGCCAGCAGTATCCGAAGAGACACTGAAGCTTTCTTT	CASSIRRDTEAFF
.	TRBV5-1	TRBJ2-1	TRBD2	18	TGCGCCAGCAGCTCGCAGGGTACGGGACTAGCGGGAGTTCATGAGCAGTTCTTC	CASSSQGTGLAGVHEQFF
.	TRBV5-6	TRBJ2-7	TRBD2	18	TGTGCCAGCAGCTTGGCACTAGCGGGGGTGACCACTCCCTACGAGCAGTACTTC	CASSLALAGVTTPYEQYF
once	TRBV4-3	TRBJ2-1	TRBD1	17	TGCGCCAGCAGCCAAGAATCCGGGGACAGGGTCTACAATGAGCAGTTCTTC	CASSQESGDRVYNEQFF
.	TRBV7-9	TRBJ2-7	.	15	TGTGCCAGCAGCCCAAGCCGACAGCAGAGGAACGAGCAGTACTTC	CASSPSRQQRNEQYF
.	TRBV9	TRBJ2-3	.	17	TGTGCCAGCAGCGGTATCGGTCGACTACAAGCCACAGATACGCAGTATTTT	CASSGIGRLQATDTQYF
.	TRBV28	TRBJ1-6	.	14	TGTGCCAGCAGTTTCGGGACAAATAATTCACCCCTCCACTTT	CASSFGTNNSPLHF
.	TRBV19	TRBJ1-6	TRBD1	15	TGTGCCTCAGGTCCGGGACAGGCCTATAATTCACCCCTCCACTTT	CASGPGQAYNSPLHF
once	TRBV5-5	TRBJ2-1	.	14	TGTGCCAGCAGCTCCGGGACTTACAACAATGAGCAGTTCTTC	CASSSGTYNNEQFF
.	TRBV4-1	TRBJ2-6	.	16	TGCGCCAGCAGCCAAGGTCGGTTCTCTGGGGCCAACGTCCTGACTTTC	CASSQGRFSGANVLTF
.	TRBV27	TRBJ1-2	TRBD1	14	TGTGCCAGCAGTTTATCAGGACAGGGATATGGCTACACCTTC	CASSLSGQGYGYTF
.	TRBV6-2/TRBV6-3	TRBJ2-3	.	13	TGTGCCAGCAGTTACGGCAGGGCAGATACGCAGTATTTT	CASSYGRADTQYF
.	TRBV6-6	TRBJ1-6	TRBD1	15	TGTGCCAGCAGTTACTCGGACAGGCCGTATTCACCCCTCCACTTT	CASSYSDRPYSPLHF
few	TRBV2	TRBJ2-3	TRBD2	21	TGTGCCAGCAGTGAAGAAGCAGCCGGGACTAGCGGGAGCCCTAGCACAGATACGCAGTATTTT	CASSEEAAGTSGSPSTDTQYF
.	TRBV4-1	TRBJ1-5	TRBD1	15	TGCGCCAGCAGCCAAACGGACAGGGACCGACAGCCCCAGCATTTT	CASSQTDRDRQPQHF
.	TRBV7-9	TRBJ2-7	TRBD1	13	TGTGCCAGCAGCATCGACAGGGCTTACGAGCAGTACTTC	CASSIDRAYEQYF
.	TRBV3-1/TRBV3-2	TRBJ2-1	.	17	TGTGCCAGCAGCCAAGATCCCCCACTAGCCAACTACAATGAGCAGTTCTTC	CASSQDPPLANYNEQFF
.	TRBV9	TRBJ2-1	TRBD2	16	TGTGCCAGCAGCGGGGGTTTGGCTAGCGGTTACAATGAGCAGTTCTTC	CASSGGLASGYNEQFF
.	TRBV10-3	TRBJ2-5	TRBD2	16	TGTGCCATCAGCACGGGGACTAGCGGGAAGGGGGAGACCCAGTACTTC	CAISTGTSGKGETQYF
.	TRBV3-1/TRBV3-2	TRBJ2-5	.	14	TGTGCCAGCAGCCACAACAGGGGAGGCGAGACCCAGTACTTC	CASSHNRGGETQYF
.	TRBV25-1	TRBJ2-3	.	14	TGTGCCAGCAGTGAATTTACGGGAACAGATACGCAGTATTTT	CASSEFTGTDTQYF
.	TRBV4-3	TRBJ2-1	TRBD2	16	TGCGCCAGCAGCCAGCTAGCGGGAGGCTCCTACAATGAGCAGTTCTTC	CASSQLAGGSYNEQFF
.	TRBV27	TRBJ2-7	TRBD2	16	TGTGCCAGCAAGAGGGGATCAGCGGGAGGGCCCTACGAGCAGTACTTC	CASKRGSAGGPYEQYF
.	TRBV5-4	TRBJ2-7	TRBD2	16	TGTGCCAGCAGTCTTCAGAGCGGGGTAGCGGGTATAGTGCAGTACTTC	CASSLQSGVAGIVQYF
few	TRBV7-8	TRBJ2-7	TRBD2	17	TGTGCCAGCAGCTTGGTAGGACTAGCGGGAGGCCCCTACGAGCAGTACTTC	CASSLVGLAGGPYEQYF
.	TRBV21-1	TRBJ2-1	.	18	TGTGCCAGCAGCAATAGGGGGTGGCCCCCGAAACCTCCCAATGAGCAGTTCTTC	CASSNRGWPPKPPNEQFF
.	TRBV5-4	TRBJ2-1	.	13	TGTGCCAGCACTCCCGGGTGGGAGAATGAGCAGTTCTTC	CASTPGWENEQFF
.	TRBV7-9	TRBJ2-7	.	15	TGTGCCAGCAGCTCGAGAGACAGTGAGGTCTACGAGCAGTACTTC	CASSSRDSEVYEQYF
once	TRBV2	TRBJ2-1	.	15	TGTGCCAGCAGTTGGGCCCCATACTCCTACAATGAGCAGTTCTTC	CASSWAPYSYNEQFF
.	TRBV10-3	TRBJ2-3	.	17	TGTGCCACAACCTCGAGGAAGGGGAACCCTGGGACAGATACGCAGTATTTT	CATTSRKGNPGTDTQYF
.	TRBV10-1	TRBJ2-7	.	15	TGCGCCAGCAGTGAGTCGACGGCCGGGGGGCAAGGGCAGTACTTC	CASSESTAGGQGQYF
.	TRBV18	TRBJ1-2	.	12	TGTGCCAGCTCACCGAGTCTCTATGGCTACACCTTC	CASSPSLYGYTF
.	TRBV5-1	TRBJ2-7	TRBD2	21	TGCGCCAGCAGCTTTAGGACCGCTCCCCCGGGGACTAGCGGGTTCTCCTACGAGCAGTACTTC	CASSFRTAPPGTSGFSYEQYF
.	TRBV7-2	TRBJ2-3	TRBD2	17	TGTGCCAGCAGCCCATCCCTAGCGGGAGGGCGCACAGATACGCAGTATTTT	CASSPSLAGGRTDTQYF
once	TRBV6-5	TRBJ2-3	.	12	TGTGCCAGCACGAAGGGGACAGATACGCAGTATTTT	CASTKGTDTQYF
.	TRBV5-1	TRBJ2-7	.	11	TGCGCCAGCAGCTCACATTACGAGCAGTACTTC	CASSSHYEQYF
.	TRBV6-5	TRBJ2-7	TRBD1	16	TGTGCCAGCAGTTACCGCACCGGGACAGTCTCCTACGAGCAGTACTTC	CASSYRTGTVSYEQYF
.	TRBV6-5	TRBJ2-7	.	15	TGTGCCAGCAGTCAGCAGGGTACGAGATCCTACGAGCAGTACTTC	CASSQQGTRSYEQYF
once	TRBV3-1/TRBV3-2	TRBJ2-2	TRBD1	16	TGTGCCACCACATTACACGGGACAGGGGGCAACGGGGAGCTGTTTTTT	CATTLHGTGGNGELFF
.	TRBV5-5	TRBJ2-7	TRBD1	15	TGTGCCAGCAGACCCGGGACAGGGGTCGACTACGAGCAGTACTTC	CASRPGTGVDYEQYF
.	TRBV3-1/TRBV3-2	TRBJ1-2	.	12	TGTGCCAGCAGCCAAGTCGGGTATGGCTACACCTTC	CASSQVGYGYTF
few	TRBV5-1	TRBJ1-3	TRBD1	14	TGCGCCAGCAGCCCGGACAGGGAGGTTCACACCATATATTTT	CASSPDREVHTIYF